Sequencing of this T cell receptor beta chain was carried out in a study of immune evolution from preneoplasia to lung adenocarcinoma. The study, taken as a whole, reports: Normal lung had highest clonality; later lesions appeared denser, more diverse.

Worth noting for this clone: The antigen is not known.

Looked up from germline, CDR1 is SGHRS and CDR2 is YFSETQ. The CDR3 is 15 amino acids. V lost 2 bases to trimming and J lost 0 bases, with 10 bases between them. Produced via immunoSEQ multiplex PCR; TCRdb's table is partial and in-frame only. The sample holds 2,000 to 2,500 clones, about 82% seen once. V gene TRBV5-1 combines with J gene TRBJ2-3; possible D gene TRBD2, 5 bases. The clonotype comes from a person aged 55 to 75 with lung adenocarcinoma. The sample was FFPE normal lung tissue adjacent to the tumor. The CDR3 coding sequence is TGCGCCAGCAGCTTAGCGGATGCTAGCACAGATACGCAGTATTTT. It translates to CASSLADASTDTQYF.